The 15 T cell receptor beta chains presented below share a single source sample, sequenced in a study of control samples from healthy donors and cancer patients (TCRdb year 2020). The library was made by the immunoSEQ multiplex PCR assay. Here the immuneACCESS table is served through TCRdb, limited to in-frame sequences with V and J called. Missing clones are a known gap in these copies; in checked studies unresolved V genes cover under half, and the rest lacks a known reason. The sample records about 100,000 clones, roughly 88% of which are singletons. Clones ranked in the top ten supply roughly 15% of the sample. Sequencing was done on a sample of blood. Receptor source: a man aged 25-40 years in good health.

This chain joins TRBV3-1 (or the pseudogene TRBV3-2) and TRBJ2-6, with D possibly TRBD1 on 5 matching bases. Germline assignment: CDR1 LGHDT and CDR2 YNNKEL (reference sequence). V lost 1 base to trimming and J lost 0 bases, with 7 bases between them. This CDR3 comprises 16 residues. Written as DNA, the CDR3 is TGTGCCAGCAGCCAAGGGCAGGGCTCTGGGGCCAACGTCCTGACTTTC. Translating it yields CASSQGQGSGANVLTF.

The rearrangement links TRBV5-1 to TRBJ1-1; 9 nucleotides align to TRBD1. CDR3 length equals 12 residues. The trim removed 4 bases at V and 11 bases at J, leaving 6 bases unmatched. Per germline, CDR1 SGHRS and CDR2 YFSETQ. The CDR3 protein is CASSRDRDSAFF. The CDR3 DNA is TGCGCCAGCAGCCGGGACAGGGATTCGGCTTTCTTT.

The DNA for the CDR3 is TGTGCCAGCTCACGCATCGATACAGGGCGCCTAGATACGCAGTATTTT. Protein sequence: CASSRIDTGRLDTQYF. This chain connects TRBV18 to TRBJ2-3; D might be TRBD1 (6 bases). The length of the CDR3 is 16 residues. V was clipped by 4 bases and J by 5 bases, with 19 bases between them. Germline values: CDR1 KGHSH, CDR2 LQKENI.

V usage is TRBV24-1 and J usage is TRBJ2-2; no definite D call. CDR1 is KGHDR and CDR2 is SFDVKD in the germline V gene. Trimming took 5 bases from V and 0 from J, leaving 9 bases between them. The CDR3 totals 15 residues. CDR3 amino acids: CATSGGGANTGELFF. CDR3 coding DNA: TGTGCCACCAGTGGGGGTGGCGCGAACACCGGGGAGCTGTTTTTT.

The rearrangement uses TRBV19 and TRBJ1-5; possibly TRBD1 for D (5 bases). Germline V gene sequence: CDR1 LNHDA, CDR2 SQIVND (reference sequence). V was cut by 3 bases and J by 5 bases, with 14 bases left in between. This CDR3 has 15 amino acids. CDR3 residues: CASSMRGQNHQPQHF. The CDR3 DNA reads TGTGCCAGTAGTATGAGGGGCCAGAATCATCAGCCCCAGCATTTT. Supplemented by reference TRBV19 and TRBJ1-5, the full variable domain reads DGGITQSPKYLFRKEGQNVTLSCEQNLNHDAMYWYRQDPGQGLRLIYYSQIVNDFQKGDIAEGYSVSREKKESFPLTVTSAQKNPTAFYLCASSMRGQNHQPQHFGDGTRLSIL.

This clone was seen just once. The V and J genes are TRBV7-2 and TRBJ2-5; D possibly corresponds to TRBD2 (6 bases). The CDR3 spans 14 residues. From germline, CDR1 is SGHTA and CDR2 FQGNSA. The V end was cut by 6 bases, the J end by 4 bases, with 15 bases between. This CDR3 is CASSVTGASETQYF. DNA for the CDR3: TGTGCCAGCAGTGTAACGGGAGCGTCAGAGACCCAGTACTTC.

V and J are TRBV28 and TRBJ2-3; D is unclear. Germline V gives CDR1 MDHEN, CDR2 SYDVKM. This CDR3 region has 11 residues. The V end lost 5 bases, the J end lost 5 bases, and 5 bases lay between the germline ends. As DNA, the CDR3 is TGTGCCAGCAGTCGAGGAGATACGCAGTATTTT. Residues: CASSRGDTQYF.

This chain connects TRBV9 to TRBJ2-1; TRBD2 matches 7 bases. Germline loops: CDR1 SGDLS, CDR2 YYNGEE. CDR3 length equals 19 residues. With 0 bases clipped from V and 0 bases from J, the junction kept 12 bases outside the gene matches. The CDR3 region has the DNA TGTGCCAGCAGCGTAGCTGGTAACGGGGGAGGGCGCTCCTACAATGAGCAGTTCTTC. It yields the protein CASSVAGNGGGRSYNEQFF.

CDR3 bases: TGCGCCAGCAGCTTGACAGTTGCAACTAATGAAAAACTGTTTTTT. It encodes CASSLTVATNEKLFF. The J gene is TRBJ1-4, the V gene TRBV5-1; D call uncertain. The germline gives CDR1 SGHRS, CDR2 YFSETQ. V was shortened by 1 base and J by 0 bases, with 7 bases between the two germline ends. CDR3 length equals 15 residues. The full variable domain, with the rest looked up from reference TRBV5-1 and TRBJ1-4, is KAGVTQTPRYLIKTRGQQVTLSCSPISGHRSVSWYQQTPGQGLQFLFEYFSETQRNKGNFPGRFSGRQFSNSRSEMNVSTLELGDSALYLCASSLTVATNEKLFFGSGTQLSVL.

This chain connects TRBV11-2 to TRBJ1-2, with D unclear. This CDR3 is built from 14 residues. V shed 3 bases and J shed 2 bases, with 10 bases lying between them. Per the germline V gene, CDR1 is SGHAT and CDR2 is FQNNGV. The CDR3 DNA sequence: TGTGCCAGCAGCTTTATGGCCGGCAACTATGGCTACACCTTC. It is translated as CASSFMAGNYGYTF.

This sequence joins TRBV6-6 and TRBJ1-6, with no clear D. The ends were cut back, 5 bases at V and 8 bases at J, with 10 bases in the middle. There are 13 residues in the CDR3. Germline CDR1 MNHNY, CDR2 SVGAGI (reference sequence). In DNA form, the CDR3 reads TGTGCCAGCAGTCCCTTGCTTGATTCACCCCTCCACTTT. Translated, it gives CASSPLLDSPLHF.

Many counts were recorded for this clone. The identical CDR3 is also encoded by other nucleotide sequences in the sample. The chain couples TRBV27 to TRBJ1-1; D call uncertain. V lost 4 bases and J 4 bases, leaving 10 bases between the germline ends. Germline CDR1 reads MNHEY; CDR2 reads SMNVEV (reference sequence). The CDR3 has 13 amino acids. CDR3 loop: CASSSPLGTEAFF. CDR3 DNA sequence: TGTGCCAGCAGTTCTCCCTTAGGCACTGAAGCTTTCTTT.

The chain carries TRBV4-1 and TRBJ1-1; maybe TRBD1 (6 bases). V lost 4 bases, J lost 5 bases, and 11 bases lay in between. This CDR3 is built from 13 residues. The germline gives CDR1 MGHRA, CDR2 YSYEKL. The CDR3 coding sequence is TGCGCCAGCAGCCCCCCAGGGGAAACTGAAGCTTTCTTT. This sequence encodes CASSPPGETEAFF.

The chain combines TRBV21-1 with TRBJ2-7; TRBD2, the D gene given by the table, was not confirmed from the DNA. TRBV21-1 is a pseudogene segment. This CDR3 comprises 15 residues. The CDR3 DNA follows: TGTGCCAGCAGCCTCCCCCAGGACTACTCCTACGAGCAGTACTTC. Translation gives CASSLPQDYSYEQYF.

The chain links TRBV7-8 to TRBJ2-7; no definite D call. Looked up from germline, CDR1 is SGHVS and CDR2 is FQNEAQ. The CDR3 runs 13 residues. Trimming removed 2 bases from V and 3 bases from J, with 8 bases in between. The CDR3 coding sequence is TGTGCCAGCAGCTTAAATGTCGACTACGAGCAGTACTTC. Translating it yields CASSLNVDYEQYF.